Below, 8 T cell receptor beta chains from the same sample are listed, as sequenced in a study of Graves' ophthalmopathy and Graves' hyperthyroidism (dated by TCRdb to 2017 to 2018). Reads for this sample came from an Illumina HiSeq 2000. TCR beta CDR3 regions were amplified from RNA transcripts for repertoire sequencing. The first round of RT-PCR was done with HTBI primers and the Qiagen OneStep RT-PCR kit, and was followed by a second round of multiplex PCR, then size selection and purification. The raw public data were reprocessed by TCRdb itself: fastp quality trimming at Q25, MiXCR clonotype calling, in-frame beta chains only. Entries are consolidated by CDR3 protein sequence, retaining the most common genes and DNA. In this sample the table shows approximately 700,000 distinct CDR3 sequences, about 44% of which occur a single time. Of the sample, about 40% falls within the top ten clones. Specimen: peripheral blood. Source of these receptors: an adult man with Graves' ophthalmopathy.

Ten or more counts support this clonotype. V is TRBV7-9 and J is TRBJ1-5, with D possibly TRBD1 on 6 matching bases. The V and J ends lost 4 bases and 0 bases respectively, with 16 bases between them. The CDR3 sequence is 17 residues long. The germline V gene encodes CDR1 SEHNR and CDR2 FQNEAQ (reference sequence). The CDR3 region is CASSSFQQGRSNQPQHF. Here the CDR3 DNA reads TGTGCCAGCAGCTCGTTCCAACAGGGCCGTAGCAATCAGCCCCAGCATTTT.

Here the CDR3 reads CASTIEAAGRGQPQHF. DNA for the CDR3: TGTGCCAGCACCATTGAAGCGGCGGGACGGGGCCAGCCCCAGCATTTT. This rearrangement joins TRBV2 to TRBJ1-5; D might be TRBD1 (5 bases). The CDR3 length is 16 residues. Trimming removed 7 bases from V and 7 bases from J, with 23 bases in between. CDR1 and CDR2 from the germline V gene are SNHLY and FYNNEI.

This chain links TRBV27 with TRBJ2-2; 9 bases are a match to TRBD1. The germline CDR1 and CDR2 sequences are MNHEY and SMNVEV (reference sequence). Losses at the gene ends were 7 bases for V and 6 bases for J; bases not matched to a gene: 6. The CDR3 has 14 amino acids. CDR3 sequence: CASKNRGHAGELFF. CDR3 nucleotide sequence: TGTGCCAGCAAGAACAGGGGGCACGCCGGGGAGCTGTTTTTT.

This sequence joins TRBV15 and TRBJ1-2; no reliable D call. Germline V gives CDR1 LNHNV, CDR2 YYDKDF (reference sequence). The ends were cut back, 3 bases at V and 2 bases at J, with 10 bases in the middle. The CDR3 has 14 residues. This chain's CDR3 is CATSSLGYNYGYTF. The CDR3 region has the DNA TGTGCCACCAGCAGCCTTGGATACAACTATGGCTACACCTTC.

The chain couples TRBV11-2 to TRBJ2-7; D ambiguous. Germline values: CDR1 SGHAT, CDR2 FQNNGV. The CDR3 is made up of 14 amino acids. The V gene lost 6 bases and the J gene lost 4 bases, with 16 bases spanning the gap. CDR3 region: CASSYLASQYEQYF. CDR3 DNA: TGTGCCAGCAGTTACTTAGCTTCTCAGTACGAGCAGTACTTC.

This clonotype was counted between two and nine times. The V gene is TRBV19, the J gene TRBJ2-2; 7 nucleotides line up with TRBD1. CDR1 and CDR2 (germline): LNHDA, SQIVND (reference sequence). The CDR3 length is 14 residues. The V gene end was trimmed by 8 bases and the J gene end by 6 bases; junction bases not matched to a gene: 9. This chain's CDR3 is CASLGDRAAGELFF. The CDR3 nucleotides read TGTGCCAGTCTAGGTGACAGGGCGGCCGGGGAGCTGTTTTTT. Variable domain in full (rest from reference TRBV19 and TRBJ2-2): DGGITQSPKYLFRKEGQNVTLSCEQNLNHDAMYWYRQDPGQGLRLIYYSQIVNDFQKGDIAEGYSVSREKKESFPLTVTSAQKNPTAFYLCASLGDRAAGELFFGEGSRLTVL.

This chain joins TRBV10-1 and TRBJ1-2, with D perhaps TRBD1 (5 bases). The CDR3 has 13 amino acids. The germline V gene has CDR1 WNHNN and CDR2 SYGVQD (reference sequence). V lost 8 bases and J lost 4, with 14 bases in between. The CDR3 here is CASSKGRPYGYTF. The CDR3 coding sequence is TGCGCCAGCTCTAAGGGACGGCCCTATGGCTACACCTTC.

This clonotype came up many times. The chain uses TRBV15 and TRBJ2-5; D may be TRBD1 (6 bases). Germline V lookup: CDR1 LNHNV, CDR2 YYDKDF (reference sequence). Trimming took 0 bases from V and 4 from J, leaving 18 bases between them. The CDR3 is 17 residues long. CDR3 sequence reads: CATSRDRAAGELETQYF. The CDR3 nucleotides read TGTGCCACCAGCAGAGATCGGGCTGCAGGGGAATTAGAGACCCAGTACTTC.